Listed here are 12 T cell receptor beta chains from one sample, sequenced in a study of T cell responses to AZD1222 COVID-19 vaccine listed by TCRdb under 2021. Libraries were built with the immunoSEQ multiplex PCR assay. TCRdb provides this immuneACCESS table in a form limited to in-frame rearrangements. Some clones are lacking; in checked studies, under half of them reflect an unresolved V gene, and why the rest are absent is not known. The sample table contains approximately 150,000 clones; only one count was recorded for more than 90% of them. More than 3% of the sample is taken by the ten largest. The sample's time point, from its label and the paper: about 28 days (+/-7) after the second vaccine dose. This specimen consisted of peripheral blood, obtained 28 days after the second AZD1222 dose. The source is an adult who received the AZD1222 COVID-19 vaccine.

The chain combines TRBV10-3 with TRBJ1-1; 7 bases align to TRBD1. V dropped 6 bases and J dropped 0; count of bases not matched to a gene: 7. Germline V gene sequence: CDR1 ENHRY, CDR2 SYGVKD. The CDR3 covers 15 residues. Written as DNA, the CDR3 is TGTGCCATCAGCCCGGGACAGCCAATGAACACTGAAGCTTTCTTT. Translating it yields CAISPGQPMNTEAFF.

This clone was observed a single time. This chain connects TRBV2 to TRBJ2-7, with D possibly being TRBD2 (5 bases). Germline V CDR1 and CDR2: SNHLY, FYNNEI. V lost 1 base, J lost 2 bases, and 9 bases lay in between. The CDR3 loop spans 14 amino acids. The CDR3: CASSEGTGTYEQYF. CDR3 nucleotides: TGTGCCAGCAGTGAAGGGACTGGTACCTACGAGCAGTACTTC.

The rearrangement links TRBV5-1 to TRBJ2-2; D is unclear. Germline values: CDR1 SGHRS, CDR2 YFSETQ. The V end lost 6 bases, the J end lost 0 bases, and 9 bases lay between the germline ends. The CDR3 has 14 residues. Here the CDR3 reads CASIPDANTGELFF. The CDR3, as DNA: TGCGCCAGCATTCCTGACGCGAACACCGGGGAGCTGTTTTTT.

The V call is TRBV7-9, the J call TRBJ1-3, with D possibly TRBD1 on 5 matching bases. In germline, CDR1 is SEHNR, CDR2 FQNEAQ (reference sequence). This CDR3 is 15 amino acids long. V was clipped by 5 bases and J by 1 base, with 12 bases between them. Here the CDR3 DNA reads TGTGCCAGCAGCGAAAGGGCAGGGTCTGGAAACACCATATATTTT. Residues: CASSERAGSGNTIYF.

The chain couples TRBV7-2 to TRBJ1-2, with 7 bases aligning to TRBD1. There are 18 residues in the CDR3. The V gene end was trimmed by 5 bases and the J gene end by 2 bases; junction bases not matched to a gene: 17. Looked up from germline, CDR1 is SGHTA and CDR2 is FQGNSA. CDR3 DNA: TGTGCCAGCAGCACCCAGGGGGGGGACCGATTCTTAAACTATGGCTACACCTTC. Its protein is CASSTQGGDRFLNYGYTF.

The genes are TRBV5-1 and TRBJ2-1; no definite D call. Trimming shortened V by 4 bases and J by 0 bases, and 17 bases separated the two germline ends. Germline CDR1 reads SGHRS; CDR2 reads YFSETQ. This CDR3 is 17 amino acids long. The CDR3 region has the DNA TGCGCCAGCAGCGGGATCCCGCCGGGTAGCTCCTACAATGAGCAGTTCTTC. Encoded protein: CASSGIPPGSSYNEQFF.

The chain joins TRBV5-6 to TRBJ1-1; tentatively, D is TRBD1 (5 bases). V dropped 4 bases and J dropped 7 bases, with 17 bases sitting between them. Germline V gene lookup returns CDR1 SGHDT and CDR2 YYEEEE. CDR3 length: 14 amino acids. The CDR3 bases are TGTGCCAGCAGCCGCGGTCCCCAACAGGTTGAAGCTTTCTTT. Residues: CASSRGPQQVEAFF.

The chain uses TRBV4-3 and TRBJ1-5; TRBD1 agrees at 7 bases. CDR3 size: 16 residues. In germline, CDR1 is LGHNA, CDR2 YSLEER. The ends lost 3 bases at V and 2 bases at J; junction bases unmatched: 7. Written as DNA, the CDR3 is TGCGCCAGCAGCCATTCACGACAGGGTGGCAATCAGCCCCAGCATTTT. Amino acids: CASSHSRQGGNQPQHF.

This rearrangement joins TRBV30 to TRBJ1-2; D might be TRBD1 (6 bases). The CDR3 extends over 13 amino acids. Per germline, CDR1 GTSNPN and CDR2 SVGIG (reference sequence). V was clipped by 1 base and J by 7 bases, with 13 bases between them. The CDR3 nucleotides are TGTGCCTGGAGTGCCCAGGGGAGGCTTGGCTACACCTTC. Protein product: CAWSAQGRLGYTF.

CDR3 protein: CASSARQGGGINTGELFF. Here the CDR3 DNA reads TGTGCCAGCAGCGCAAGGCAGGGCGGCGGGATCAACACCGGGGAGCTGTTTTTT. This chain links TRBV7-8 with TRBJ2-2, with a tentative D call TRBD2 (6 bases). From germline, CDR1 is SGHVS and CDR2 FQNEAQ. The CDR3 has 18 residues. V was cut by 5 bases and J by 2 bases, with 21 bases left in between.

The chain carries TRBV11-3 and TRBJ2-1; 7 nucleotides align to TRBD1. V lost 4 bases and J lost 4; bases outside the gene matches: 4. This CDR3 spans 14 amino acids. The germline V gene has CDR1 SGHNT and CDR2 YENEEA. In DNA, the CDR3 is TGTGCCAGCAGCTGGGGACAGATATACAATGAGCAGTTCTTC. Protein sequence: CASSWGQIYNEQFF.

The genes are TRBV19 and TRBJ1-1, with no clear D. Trimming removed 6 bases from V and 8 bases from J, with 13 bases in between. The CDR3 is 12 residues long. Per germline, CDR1 LNHDA and CDR2 SQIVND (reference sequence). The CDR3 coding sequence is TGTGCCAGTAGCGACGGCGGCTGGGAAGCTTTCTTT. Translated: CASSDGGWEAFF. The entire variable domain, with the rest obtained from reference TRBV19 and TRBJ1-1, is as follows: DGGITQSPKYLFRKEGQNVTLSCEQNLNHDAMYWYRQDPGQGLRLIYYSQIVNDFQKGDIAEGYSVSREKKESFPLTVTSAQKNPTAFYLCASSDGGWEAFFGQGTRLTVV.